Below are 10 T cell receptor beta chains sequenced from a single sample in a study of blood T cell repertoires in COVID-19. Assay used: immunoSEQ multiplex PCR; TCRdb lists only in-frame clones, some missing. This sample has 140,000 to 150,000 clones, with 75% to 90% found just once. Sequencing was done on a sample of peripheral blood. Receptors originate from a woman aged 55-69 years with active COVID-19.

This clone was seen a few times. The V and J genes are TRBV6-5 and TRBJ1-1; weak D call: TRBD1 (5 bases). Looked up from germline, CDR1 is MNHEY and CDR2 is SVGAGI. The CDR3 contains 12 residues. V was trimmed by 7 bases and J by 10 bases, leaving 16 bases between them. As DNA, the CDR3 is TGTGCCAGCATAGGGCCCGGGGGGGGAGCTTTCTTT. It encodes CASIGPGGGAFF.

The sample holds one count of this clone. The rearrangement links TRBV7-6 to TRBJ2-1; 7 nucleotides align to TRBD2. Germline CDR1 and CDR2: SGHVS and FNYEAQ. The CDR3 runs to 20 residues. V dropped 5 bases and J dropped 7; count of bases not matched to a gene: 26. The CDR3 loop reads CASSQPFPTQRTRHRNEQFF. For the CDR3, the DNA is TGTGCCAGCAGCCAGCCTTTTCCGACCCAGCGGACTAGACACAGAAATGAGCAGTTCTTC.

The rearrangement joins TRBV19 to TRBJ1-1; D remains unclear. Trimming left V 6 bases short and J 0 bases short, with 14 bases between. The CDR3 has 15 amino acids. Germline V gene sequence: CDR1 LNHDA, CDR2 SQIVND (reference sequence). This chain's CDR3 is CASSLQHVVNTEAFF. For the CDR3, the DNA is TGTGCCAGTAGCCTACAGCATGTAGTGAACACTGAAGCTTTCTTT.

V is TRBV7-8 and J is TRBJ1-5; tentative D call: TRBD1 (5 bases). Germline CDR1 is SGHVS and CDR2 is FQNEAQ. The germline V and J ends were trimmed by 5 bases and 5 bases, with 19 bases remaining between them. This CDR3 spans 16 amino acids. The CDR3 reads CASSPGQLGAYQPQHF. CDR3 DNA sequence: TGTGCCAGCAGCCCAGGACAATTAGGGGCATATCAGCCCCAGCATTTT.

The chain has TRBV9 and TRBJ2-4; D perhaps matches TRBD2 (6 bases). With 3 bases removed from V and 2 bases from J, the gap between germline ends came to 15 bases. The CDR3 runs 16 residues. CDR1 is SGDLS and CDR2 is YYNGEE in the germline V gene. Here the CDR3 reads CASSGGGWGTKNIQYF. The CDR3 nucleotides read TGTGCCAGCAGCGGGGGAGGATGGGGCACCAAAAACATTCAGTACTTC.

The chain has TRBV7-2 and TRBJ1-2; a possible D gene is TRBD1 (6 bases). The CDR3 sequence is 14 residues long. Germline V gene lookup returns CDR1 SGHTA and CDR2 FQGNSA. V was shortened by 1 base and J by 8 bases, with 14 bases between the two germline ends. DNA of the CDR3: TGTGCCAGCAGCTTAGAACAGCCGAGGGGGGGCTACACCTTC. Its translation: CASSLEQPRGGYTF.

The chain uses TRBV28 and TRBJ1-2; D call uncertain. V lost 6 bases and J 5 bases, leaving 25 bases between the germline ends. The CDR3 is made up of 17 amino acids. Per the germline V gene, CDR1 is MDHEN and CDR2 is SYDVKM. The CDR3: CASRDPAGAGRIYGYTF. The CDR3 DNA sequence: TGTGCCAGCAGAGACCCGGCAGGAGCGGGGAGAATTTATGGCTACACCTTC.

About this clone itself: This sample also contains other DNA sequences that code for the same CDR3. The chain is built from TRBV30 and TRBJ2-1; unclear D gene. The length of the CDR3 is 12 residues. V gave up 2 bases and J gave up 3 bases, with 5 bases separating them. Germline V gene sequence: CDR1 GTSNPN, CDR2 SVGIG (reference sequence). The CDR3 region has the DNA TGTGCCTGGAGTTCCGGCTACAATGAGCAGTTCTTC. It specifies CAWSSGYNEQFF. The whole variable domain, remainder taken from reference TRBV30 and TRBJ2-1, is SQTIHQWPATLVQPVGSPLSLECTVEGTSNPNLYWYRQAAGRGLQLLFYSVGIGQISSEVPQNLSASRPQDRQFILSSKKLLLSDSGFYLCAWSSGYNEQFFGPGTRLTVL.

The chain joins TRBV3-1 (or the pseudogene TRBV3-2) to TRBJ1-1; possibly TRBD1 for D (6 bases). This CDR3 region has 14 residues. V was trimmed by 4 bases and J by 3 bases, leaving 12 bases between them. The germline CDR1 and CDR2 sequences are LGHDT and YNNKEL (reference sequence). The CDR3 nucleotides read TGTGCCAGCAGCCTAACAGGGAGGGACACTGAAGCTTTCTTT. Translation gives CASSLTGRDTEAFF.

In this sample, this clone turned up a few times. This chain uses TRBV19 with TRBJ1-2, with 7 positions matching TRBD1. This CDR3 has 13 amino acids. Germline lookup yields CDR1 LNHDA and CDR2 SQIVND (reference sequence). With V trimmed by 5 bases and J by 5 bases, 5 bases remained unmatched. CDR3 in DNA: TGTGCCAGTAGTGAGACAGGGTGGTATGGCTACACCTTC. Translated, it gives CASSETGWYGYTF.